This T cell receptor (beta chain) emerged from a study of blood T cell repertoires in COVID-19. As for the study in general: Spain, Italy and the United States supplied samples that represented acute and convalescent COVID-19. Nucleic acid was either cDNA or gDNA, and it came from T cells, B-cell-depleted T cells, or PBMCs.

In the authors' methods: Reference gene primer amplification yielded estimated nucleated cell counts. Assay: immunoSEQ multiplex PCR; the TCRdb copy retains only in-frame clones and omits some. That table supplies the V and J calls and clone size; D and trimming were determined from the DNA. The table shows approximately 230,000 clones, with around 85% occurring only once. This CDR3 has 14 amino acids. V was shortened by 7 bases and J by 3 bases, with 15 bases between the two germline ends. The germline CDR1 and CDR2 sequences are MNHNY and SVGAGI (reference sequence). The sequenced material came from peripheral blood. This TCR derives from an elderly man with acute or convalescent COVID-19. The rearrangement links TRBV6-6 to TRBJ1-1, with D possibly TRBD1 on 6 matching bases. CDR3 sequence reads: CASNPNTGYTEAFF. DNA of the CDR3: TGTGCCAGCAATCCAAATACAGGGTACACTGAAGCTTTCTTT.